This T cell receptor beta chain originates from a study of T cell changes during pregnancy in multiple sclerosis. In its sample, this clone was seen many times. Germline V gives CDR1 LGHNA, CDR2 YSLEER. The CDR3 loop spans 17 amino acids. Trimming pared 2 bases from V and 1 base from J, leaving 17 bases between. The repertoire was sequenced with immunoSEQ multiplex PCR; TCRdb's copy has only in-frame clones and lacks some. The sample comprises tens of thousands of clones, 90% to 95% of which are singletons, and approximately 1.5% rests with the top ten. V gene TRBV4-3 combines with J gene TRBJ1-2, with a weak D call TRBD1 (6 bases). This clonotype was obtained from a female donor in good health, enrolled as a control in a pregnancy study. The material was peripheral blood, obtained in the third trimester of pregnancy. The CDR3 DNA reads as TGCGCCAGCAGCCAACTATATCCGGGACAATTTAACTATGGCTACACCTTC. It codes for CASSQLYPGQFNYGYTF.